This T cell receptor beta chain was retrieved from a study of blood T cell repertoires in COVID-19. The CDR3 consists of 16 residues. With 2 bases removed from V and 4 bases from J, the gap between germline ends came to 14 bases. Germline CDR1 and CDR2: MGHRA and YSYEKL. Participants came from about two dozen US areas, aged about 18 to 90 years. Assay used: immunoSEQ multiplex PCR; TCRdb lists only in-frame clones, some missing. The sample includes 150,000 to 200,000 clones, approximately 88% of them seen just once. The genes are TRBV4-1 and TRBJ1-4; D unclear. Specimen: PBMCs or T cells enriched from blood (not recorded which). The sequence was obtained from a man aged 70 or older who had been exposed to COVID-19. The CDR3 DNA follows: TGCGCCAGCAGCCAACTTGAATTGGTCAGTAATGAAAAACTGTTTTTT. This encodes CASSQLELVSNEKLFF.